The 4 T cell receptor beta chains given below trace back to one sample, sequenced in a study of blood T cells in healthy people across ages. Then a second PCR, running roughly 7 to 11 cycles, was carried out with a sample-barcoded 5' primer and a J-beta primer mix. MiXCR was run by TCRdb on the 5' RACE reads, yielding one entry per CDR3 protein. This table holds just over 800,000 distinct CDR3 sequences, around 62% found once. The source material was blood. Receptors were obtained from a young man in good health.

This rearrangement joins TRBV7-3 to TRBJ2-1; 13 bases are a match to TRBD2. The germline V gene has CDR1 SGHTA and CDR2 FQGTGA. The CDR3 loop spans 16 amino acids. V was pared by 3 bases and J by 7 bases, with 6 bases of the junction left unmatched. The CDR3 nucleotides are TGTGCCAGCAGCTTCTCGACTAGCGGGGGGCAGAATGAGCAGTTCTTC. Its protein product is CASSFSTSGGQNEQFF.

The chain employs TRBV7-2 and TRBJ2-1; D perhaps matches TRBD2 (5 bases). The germline V and J ends were trimmed by 4 bases and 6 bases, with 10 bases remaining between them. CDR3 size: 13 residues. Germline V gene sequence: CDR1 SGHTA, CDR2 FQGNSA. The CDR3 bases are TGTGCCAGCAGCTCAGCCGGGGTCAATGAGCAGTTCTTC. Amino acids: CASSSAGVNEQFF.

The chain combines TRBV7-6 with TRBJ2-1; 10 nucleotides agree with TRBD2. CDR3 length equals 18 residues. Trimming cost V 2 bases and J 7 bases; bases outside gene matches: 14. Germline-derived CDR1 and CDR2 are SGHVS and FNYEAQ. CDR3 region: CASSLTGLLAGYPNEQFF. DNA for the CDR3: TGTGCCAGCAGCTTAACGGGCCTACTAGCGGGGTACCCGAATGAGCAGTTCTTC. Based on the CDR3 plus reference TRBV7-6 and TRBJ2-1, the full variable domain is GAGVSQSPRYKVTKRGQDVALRCDPISGHVSLYWYRQALGQGPEFLTYFNYEAQQDKSGLPNDRFSAERPEGSISTLTIQRTEQRDSAMYRCASSLTGLLAGYPNEQFFGPGTRLTVL.

The chain uses TRBV29-1 and TRBJ2-5; D might be TRBD2 (5 bases). CDR1 and CDR2 (germline): SQVTM, ANQGSEA. The ends were cut back, 4 bases at V and 2 bases at J, with 14 bases in the middle. This CDR3 contains 14 residues. CDR3 DNA sequence: TGCAGCGTTGGGCTAGCTAACTCACAAGAGACCCAGTACTTC. Amino acids: CSVGLANSQETQYF. Full variable domain (rest looked up from reference TRBV29-1 and TRBJ2-5): SAVISQKPSRDICQRGTSLTIQCQVDSQVTMMFWYRQQPGQSLTLIATANQGSEATYESGFVIDKFPISRPNLTFSTLTVSNMSPEDSSIYLCSVGLANSQETQYFGPGTRLLVL.